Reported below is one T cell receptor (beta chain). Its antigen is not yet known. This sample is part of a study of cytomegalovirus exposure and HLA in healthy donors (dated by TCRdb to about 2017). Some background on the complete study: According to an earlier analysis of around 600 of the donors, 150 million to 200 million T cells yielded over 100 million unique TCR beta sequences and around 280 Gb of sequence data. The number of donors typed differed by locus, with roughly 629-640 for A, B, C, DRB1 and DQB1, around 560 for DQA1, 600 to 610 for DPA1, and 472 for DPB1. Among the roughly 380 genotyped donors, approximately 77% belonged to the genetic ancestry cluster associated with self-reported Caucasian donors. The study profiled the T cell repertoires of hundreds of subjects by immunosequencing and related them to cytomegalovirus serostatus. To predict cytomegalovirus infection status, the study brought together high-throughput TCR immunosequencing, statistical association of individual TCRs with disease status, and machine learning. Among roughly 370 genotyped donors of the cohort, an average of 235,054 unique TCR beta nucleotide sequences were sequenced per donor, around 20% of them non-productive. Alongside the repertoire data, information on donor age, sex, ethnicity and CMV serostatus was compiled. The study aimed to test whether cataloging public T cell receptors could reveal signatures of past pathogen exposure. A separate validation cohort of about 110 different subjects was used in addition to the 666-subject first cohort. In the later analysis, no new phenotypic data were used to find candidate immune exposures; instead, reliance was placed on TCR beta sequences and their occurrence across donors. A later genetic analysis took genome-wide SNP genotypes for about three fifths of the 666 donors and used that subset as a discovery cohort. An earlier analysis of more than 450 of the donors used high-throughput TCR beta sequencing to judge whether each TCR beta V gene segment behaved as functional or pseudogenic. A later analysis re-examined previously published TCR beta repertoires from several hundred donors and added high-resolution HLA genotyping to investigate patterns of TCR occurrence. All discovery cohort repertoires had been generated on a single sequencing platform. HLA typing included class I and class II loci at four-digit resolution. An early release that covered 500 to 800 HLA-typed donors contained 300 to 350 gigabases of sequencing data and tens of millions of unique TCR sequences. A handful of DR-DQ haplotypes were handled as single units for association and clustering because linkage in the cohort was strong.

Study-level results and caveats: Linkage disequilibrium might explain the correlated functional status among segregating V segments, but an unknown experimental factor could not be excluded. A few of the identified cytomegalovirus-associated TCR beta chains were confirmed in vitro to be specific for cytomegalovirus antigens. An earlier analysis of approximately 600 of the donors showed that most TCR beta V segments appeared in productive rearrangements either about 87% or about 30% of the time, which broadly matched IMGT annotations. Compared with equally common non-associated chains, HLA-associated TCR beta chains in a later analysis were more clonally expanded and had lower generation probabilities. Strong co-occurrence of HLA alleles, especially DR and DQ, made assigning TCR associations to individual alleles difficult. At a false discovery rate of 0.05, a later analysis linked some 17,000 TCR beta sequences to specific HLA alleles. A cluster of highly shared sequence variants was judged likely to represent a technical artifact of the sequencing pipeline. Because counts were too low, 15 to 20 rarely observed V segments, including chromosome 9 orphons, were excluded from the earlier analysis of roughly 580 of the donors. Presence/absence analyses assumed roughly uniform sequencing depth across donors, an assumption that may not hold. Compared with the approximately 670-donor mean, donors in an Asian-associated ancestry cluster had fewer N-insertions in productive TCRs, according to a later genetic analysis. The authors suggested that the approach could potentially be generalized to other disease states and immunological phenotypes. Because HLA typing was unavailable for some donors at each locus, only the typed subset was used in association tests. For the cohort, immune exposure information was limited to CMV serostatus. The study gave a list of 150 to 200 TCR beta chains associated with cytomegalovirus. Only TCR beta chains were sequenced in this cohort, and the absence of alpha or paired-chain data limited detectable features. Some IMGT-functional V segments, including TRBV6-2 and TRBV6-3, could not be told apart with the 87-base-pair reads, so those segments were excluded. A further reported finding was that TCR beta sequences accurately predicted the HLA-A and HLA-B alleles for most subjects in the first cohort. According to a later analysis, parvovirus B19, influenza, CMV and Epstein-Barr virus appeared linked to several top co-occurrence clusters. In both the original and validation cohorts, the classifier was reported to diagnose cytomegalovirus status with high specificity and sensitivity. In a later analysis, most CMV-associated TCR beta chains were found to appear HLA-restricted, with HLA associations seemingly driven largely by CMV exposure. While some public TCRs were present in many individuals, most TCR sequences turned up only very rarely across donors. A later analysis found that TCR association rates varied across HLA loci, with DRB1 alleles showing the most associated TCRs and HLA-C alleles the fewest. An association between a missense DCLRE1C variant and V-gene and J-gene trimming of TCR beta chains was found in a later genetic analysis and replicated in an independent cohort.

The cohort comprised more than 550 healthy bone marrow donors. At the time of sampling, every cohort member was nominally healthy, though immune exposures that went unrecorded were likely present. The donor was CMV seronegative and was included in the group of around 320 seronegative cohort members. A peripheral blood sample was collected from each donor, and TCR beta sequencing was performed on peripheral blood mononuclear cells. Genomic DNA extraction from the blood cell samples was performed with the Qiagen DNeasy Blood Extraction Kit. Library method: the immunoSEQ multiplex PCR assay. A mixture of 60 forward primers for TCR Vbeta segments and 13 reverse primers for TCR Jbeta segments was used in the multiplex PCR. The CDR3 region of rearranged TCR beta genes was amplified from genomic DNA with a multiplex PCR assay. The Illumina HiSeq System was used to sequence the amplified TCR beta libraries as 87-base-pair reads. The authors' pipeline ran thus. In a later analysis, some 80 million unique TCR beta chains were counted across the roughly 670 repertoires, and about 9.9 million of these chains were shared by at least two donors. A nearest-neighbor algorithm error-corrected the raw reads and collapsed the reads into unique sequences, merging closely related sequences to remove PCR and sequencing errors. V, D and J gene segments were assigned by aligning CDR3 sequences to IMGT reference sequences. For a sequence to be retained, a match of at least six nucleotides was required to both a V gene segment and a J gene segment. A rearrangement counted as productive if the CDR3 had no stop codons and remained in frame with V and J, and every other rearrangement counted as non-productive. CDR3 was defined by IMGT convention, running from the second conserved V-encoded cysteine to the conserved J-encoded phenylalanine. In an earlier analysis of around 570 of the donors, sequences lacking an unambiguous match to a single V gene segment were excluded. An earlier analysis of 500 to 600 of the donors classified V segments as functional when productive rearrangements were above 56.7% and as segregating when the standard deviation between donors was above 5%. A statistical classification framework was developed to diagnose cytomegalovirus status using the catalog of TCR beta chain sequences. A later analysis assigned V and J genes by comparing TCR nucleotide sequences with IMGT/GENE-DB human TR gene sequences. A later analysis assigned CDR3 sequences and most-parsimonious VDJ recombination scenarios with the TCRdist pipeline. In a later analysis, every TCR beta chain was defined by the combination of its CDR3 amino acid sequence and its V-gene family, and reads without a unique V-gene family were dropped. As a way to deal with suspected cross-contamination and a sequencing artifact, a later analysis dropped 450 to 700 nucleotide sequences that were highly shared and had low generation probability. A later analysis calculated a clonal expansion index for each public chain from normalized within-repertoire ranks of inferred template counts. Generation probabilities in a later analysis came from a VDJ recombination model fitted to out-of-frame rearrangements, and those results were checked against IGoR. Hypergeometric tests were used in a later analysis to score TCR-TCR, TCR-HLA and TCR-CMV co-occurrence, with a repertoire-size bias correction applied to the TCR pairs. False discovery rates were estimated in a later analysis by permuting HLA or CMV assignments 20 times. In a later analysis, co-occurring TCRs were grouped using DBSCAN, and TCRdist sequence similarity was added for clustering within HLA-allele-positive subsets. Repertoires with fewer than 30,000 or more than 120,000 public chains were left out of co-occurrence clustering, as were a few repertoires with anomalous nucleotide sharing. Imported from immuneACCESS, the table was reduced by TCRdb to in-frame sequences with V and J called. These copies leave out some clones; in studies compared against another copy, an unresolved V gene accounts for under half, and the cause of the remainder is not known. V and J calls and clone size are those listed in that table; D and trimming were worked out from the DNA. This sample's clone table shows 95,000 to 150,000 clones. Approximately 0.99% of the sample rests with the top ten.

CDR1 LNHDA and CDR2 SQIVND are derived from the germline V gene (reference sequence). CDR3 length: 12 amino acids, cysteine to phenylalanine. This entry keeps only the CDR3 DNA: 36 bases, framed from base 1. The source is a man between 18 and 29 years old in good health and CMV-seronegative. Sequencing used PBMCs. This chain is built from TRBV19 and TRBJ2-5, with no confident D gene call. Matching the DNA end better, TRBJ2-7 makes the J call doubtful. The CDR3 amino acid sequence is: CASMSTTYEQYF. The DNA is TGTGCCAGTATGAGTACCACCTACGAGCAGTACTTC.